This T cell receptor (beta chain) was profiled in a study of shared clonotypes between healthy human individuals. At the level of the study: Three plates each covered CD4 naive and memory; CD8 naive two, CD8 memory one.

Remarks on this clone: Its specificity is unknown.

Study-wide results and limits: Generation of non-shared clonotypes was less probable than generation of clonotypes shared by all four donors.

Replicate PCRs run on sorted subsets employed 150 to 250 ng DNA, about 27,000 T cell genomes. Some clones are missing from TCRdb's copy, which holds only in-frame ones; the method was immunoSEQ multiplex PCR. Of some 650,000 clones in the sample, almost 97% were seen once. The sample consisted of naive CD4+ T cells sorted from blood. Subset: CD45RA+ positively selected. This sequence originates from a woman in her 30s in good health.

The CDR3 DNA follows: TGTGCCTGGAGTCCCACACGCAGCCTTATGACTAGCGGGAGATGGGAGACCCAGTACTTC. It encodes CAWSPTRSLMTSGRWETQYF. The chain joins TRBV30 to TRBJ2-5; 12 bases fit TRBD2. The germline CDR1 and CDR2 sequences are GTSNPN and SVGIG (reference sequence). After removal of 2 bases from V and 5 bases from J, the junction contained 21 bases not matched to a gene. This CDR3 contains 20 residues.